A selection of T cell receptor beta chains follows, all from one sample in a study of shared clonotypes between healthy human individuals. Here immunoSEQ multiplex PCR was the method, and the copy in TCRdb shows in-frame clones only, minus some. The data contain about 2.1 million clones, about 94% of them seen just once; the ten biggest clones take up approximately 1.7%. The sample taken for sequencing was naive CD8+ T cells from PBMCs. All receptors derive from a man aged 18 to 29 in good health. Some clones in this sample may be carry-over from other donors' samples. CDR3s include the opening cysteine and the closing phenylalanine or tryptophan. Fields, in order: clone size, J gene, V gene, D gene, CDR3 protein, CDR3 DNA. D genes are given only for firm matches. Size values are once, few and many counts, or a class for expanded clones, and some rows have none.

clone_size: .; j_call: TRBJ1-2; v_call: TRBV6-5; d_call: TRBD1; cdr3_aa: CASSYRTGVFYGYTF; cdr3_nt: TGTGCCAGCAGTTACAGGACAGGGGTGTTCTATGGCTACACCTTC
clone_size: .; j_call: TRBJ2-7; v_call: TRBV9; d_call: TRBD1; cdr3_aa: CASSVGDRVDEQYF; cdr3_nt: TGTGCCAGCAGCGTAGGGGACAGGGTTGACGAGCAGTACTTC
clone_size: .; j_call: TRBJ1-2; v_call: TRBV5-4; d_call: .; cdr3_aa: CASTKDIPDGYTF; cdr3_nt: TGTGCCAGCACAAAGGACATTCCTGATGGCTACACCTTC
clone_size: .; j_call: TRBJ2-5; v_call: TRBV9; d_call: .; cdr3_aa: CASSVGGQETQYF; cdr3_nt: TGTGCCAGCAGCGTAGGAGGACAAGAGACCCAGTACTTC
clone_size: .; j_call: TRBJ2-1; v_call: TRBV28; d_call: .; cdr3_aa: CASSLGGNEQFF; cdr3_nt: TGTGCCAGCAGTTTGGGTGGGAATGAGCAGTTCTTC
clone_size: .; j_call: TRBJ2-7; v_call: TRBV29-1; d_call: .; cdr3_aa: CSVRDFYEQYF; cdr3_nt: TGCAGCGTTCGGGACTTCTACGAGCAGTACTTC
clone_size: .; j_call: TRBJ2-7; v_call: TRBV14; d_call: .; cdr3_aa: CASSPTSRLQAYEQYF; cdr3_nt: TGTGCCAGCAGCCCAACCTCGCGTCTGCAAGCCTACGAGCAGTACTTC
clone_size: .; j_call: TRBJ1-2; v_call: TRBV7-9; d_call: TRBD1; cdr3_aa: CASSPPGTGGDYTF; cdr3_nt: TGTGCCAGCAGCCCGCCCGGGACAGGGGGCGACTACACCTTC
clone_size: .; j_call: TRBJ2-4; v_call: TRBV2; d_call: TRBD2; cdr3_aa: CASSAGDSGVLAKNIQYF; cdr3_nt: TGTGCCAGCAGCGCCGGTGATAGCGGGGTCTTAGCCAAAAACATTCAGTACTTC
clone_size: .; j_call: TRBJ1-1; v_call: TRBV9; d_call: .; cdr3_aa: CASSAYGHSKGAEAFF; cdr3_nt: TGTGCCAGCAGCGCCTACGGACATTCGAAGGGGGCTGAAGCTTTCTTT
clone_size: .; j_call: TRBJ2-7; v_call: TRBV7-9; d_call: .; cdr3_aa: CASSFRDATYEQYF; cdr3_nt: TGTGCCAGCAGCTTCCGGGACGCCACCTACGAGCAGTACTTC
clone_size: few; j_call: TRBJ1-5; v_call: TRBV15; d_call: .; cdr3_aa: CATSSLWGNQPQHF; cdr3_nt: TGTGCCACCAGCTCCCTGTGGGGGAATCAGCCCCAGCATTTT
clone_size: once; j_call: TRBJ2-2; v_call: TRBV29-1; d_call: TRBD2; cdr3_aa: CSVRLAGEVPNTGELFF; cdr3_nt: TGCAGCGTAAGACTAGCGGGAGAGGTACCGAACACCGGGGAGCTGTTTTTT
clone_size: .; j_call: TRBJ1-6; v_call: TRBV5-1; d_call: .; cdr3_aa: CASSPEGTGSYNSPLHF; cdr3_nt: TGCGCCAGCAGCCCGGAAGGGACCGGCTCCTATAATTCACCCCTCCACTTT
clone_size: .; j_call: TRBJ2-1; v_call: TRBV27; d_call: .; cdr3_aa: CASSLTRANEQFF; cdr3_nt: TGTGCCAGCAGTTTAACGAGGGCCAATGAGCAGTTCTTC
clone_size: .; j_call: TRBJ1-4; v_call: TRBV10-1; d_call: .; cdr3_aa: CASSESGATNEKLFF; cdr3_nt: TGCGCCAGCAGTGAGTCGGGAGCAACTAATGAAAAACTGTTTTTT
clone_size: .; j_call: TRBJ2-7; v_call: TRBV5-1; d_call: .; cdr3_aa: CASSRDYEQYF; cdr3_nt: TGCGCCAGCAGCCGGGACTACGAGCAGTACTTC
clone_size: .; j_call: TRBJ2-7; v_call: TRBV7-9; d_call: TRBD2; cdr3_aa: CASSLGEGYRLHSYEQYF; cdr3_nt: TGTGCCAGCAGCCTAGGGGAGGGTTACAGGCTTCACTCCTACGAGCAGTACTTC
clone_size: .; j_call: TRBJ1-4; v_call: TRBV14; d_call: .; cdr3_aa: CASSQLQAGNEKLFF; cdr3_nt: TGTGCCAGCAGCCAACTACAGGCGGGTAATGAAAAACTGTTTTTT
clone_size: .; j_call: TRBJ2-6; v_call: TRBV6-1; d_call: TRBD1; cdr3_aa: CASSGRTGGAGANVLTF; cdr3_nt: TGTGCCAGCAGTGGCCGGACAGGGGGCGCTGGGGCCAACGTCCTGACTTTC
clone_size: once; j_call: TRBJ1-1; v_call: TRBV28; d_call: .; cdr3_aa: CASSLLVSNTEAFF; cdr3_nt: TGTGCCAGCAGCCTACTTGTATCAAACACTGAAGCTTTCTTT
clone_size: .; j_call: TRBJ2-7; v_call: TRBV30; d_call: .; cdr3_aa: CAWNGGAYEQYF; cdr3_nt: TGTGCCTGGAACGGGGGAGCCTACGAGCAGTACTTC
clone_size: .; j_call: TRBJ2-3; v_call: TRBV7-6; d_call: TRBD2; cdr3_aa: CASSRLAWSTDTQYF; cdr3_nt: TGTGCCAGCAGCCGACTAGCGTGGAGCACAGATACGCAGTATTTT
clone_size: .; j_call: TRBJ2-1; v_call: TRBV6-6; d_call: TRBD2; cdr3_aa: CASSWSGGWNEQFF; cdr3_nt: TGTGCCAGCAGTTGGTCGGGAGGGTGGAATGAGCAGTTCTTC
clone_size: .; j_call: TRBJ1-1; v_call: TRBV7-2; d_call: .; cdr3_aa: CASSLDLKNTEAFF; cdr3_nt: TGTGCCAGCAGCTTAGACTTAAAGAACACTGAAGCTTTCTTT
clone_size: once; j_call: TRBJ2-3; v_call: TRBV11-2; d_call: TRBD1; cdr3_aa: CASSTRQGMPRNTQYF; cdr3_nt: TGTGCCAGCAGCACCCGACAGGGGATGCCCAGAAATACGCAGTATTTT
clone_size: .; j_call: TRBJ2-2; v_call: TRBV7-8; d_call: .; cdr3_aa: CASSLGAGSTGELFF; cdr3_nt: TGTGCCAGCAGCTTGGGGGCGGGGTCCACCGGGGAGCTGTTTTTT
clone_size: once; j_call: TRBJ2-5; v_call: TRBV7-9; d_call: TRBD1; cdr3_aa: CASSFRTGQETQYF; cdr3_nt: TGTGCCAGCAGCTTCAGGACAGGCCAAGAGACCCAGTACTTC
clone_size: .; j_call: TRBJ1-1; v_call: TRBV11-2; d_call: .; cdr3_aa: CASSSRNVRTEAFF; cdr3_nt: TGTGCCAGCAGCTCCCGGAATGTGCGCACTGAAGCTTTCTTT
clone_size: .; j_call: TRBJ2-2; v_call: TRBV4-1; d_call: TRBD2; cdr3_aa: CASSQDIAGLVNGELFF; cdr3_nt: TGCGCCAGCAGCCAAGATATAGCGGGGTTGGTGAACGGGGAGCTGTTTTTT
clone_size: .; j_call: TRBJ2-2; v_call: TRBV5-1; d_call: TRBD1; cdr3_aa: CASSEQGAGELFF; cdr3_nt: TGCGCCAGCAGCGAGCAGGGGGCCGGGGAGCTGTTTTTT
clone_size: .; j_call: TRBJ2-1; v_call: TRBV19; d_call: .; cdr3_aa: CASSNPRSATAYNEQFF; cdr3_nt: TGTGCCAGTAGTAACCCTAGGAGCGCGACTGCCTACAATGAGCAGTTCTTC
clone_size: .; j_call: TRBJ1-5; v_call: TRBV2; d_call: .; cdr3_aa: CASHPGVWNQPQHF; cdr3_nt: TGTGCCAGCCACCCCGGGGTGTGGAATCAGCCCCAGCATTTT
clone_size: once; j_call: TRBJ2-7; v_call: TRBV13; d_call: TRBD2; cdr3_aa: CASNGAGDVEQYF; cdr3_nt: TGTGCCTCTAACGGGGCGGGAGATGTCGAGCAGTACTTC
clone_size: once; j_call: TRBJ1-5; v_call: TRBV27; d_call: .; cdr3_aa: CASSPRAQGERNQPQHF; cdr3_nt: TGTGCCAGCAGTCCTCGCGCACAGGGTGAGCGCAATCAGCCCCAGCATTTT
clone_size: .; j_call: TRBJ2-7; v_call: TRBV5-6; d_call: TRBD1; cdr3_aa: CASSWRQGFEQYF; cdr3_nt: TGTGCCAGCAGCTGGAGACAGGGGTTCGAGCAGTACTTC
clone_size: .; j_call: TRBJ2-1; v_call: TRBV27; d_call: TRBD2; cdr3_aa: CASSFGGGSYNEQFF; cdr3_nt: TGTGCCAGCAGTTTTGGCGGGGGCTCCTACAATGAGCAGTTCTTC
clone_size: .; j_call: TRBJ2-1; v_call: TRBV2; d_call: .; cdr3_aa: CASRPPGPLNNEQFF; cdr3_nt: TGTGCCAGCAGACCACCGGGACCCCTTAACAATGAGCAGTTCTTC
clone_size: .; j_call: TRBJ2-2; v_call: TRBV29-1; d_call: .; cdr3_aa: CSVDRGGTGELFF; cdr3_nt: TGCAGCGTTGACAGGGGCGGGACCGGGGAGCTGTTTTTT
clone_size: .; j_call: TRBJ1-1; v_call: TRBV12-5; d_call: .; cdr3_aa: CALDQGIGTEAFF; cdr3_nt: TGTGCTCTCGATCAGGGGATTGGCACTGAAGCTTTCTTT
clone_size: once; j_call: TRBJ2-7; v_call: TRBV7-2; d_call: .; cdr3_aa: CASSLFLGYEQYF; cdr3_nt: TGTGCCAGCAGCTTATTTCTCGGATACGAGCAGTACTTC
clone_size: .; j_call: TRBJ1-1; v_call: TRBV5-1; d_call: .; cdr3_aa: CASSLGQGYTEAFF; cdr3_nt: TGCGCCAGCAGCTTGGGGCAGGGGTACACTGAAGCTTTCTTT
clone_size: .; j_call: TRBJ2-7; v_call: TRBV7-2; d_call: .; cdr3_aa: CASSSRRTYEQYF; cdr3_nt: TGTGCCAGCAGCTCAAGACGGACCTACGAGCAGTACTTC
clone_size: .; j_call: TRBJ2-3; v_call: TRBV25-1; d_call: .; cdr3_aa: CASTYTDTQYF; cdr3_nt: TGTGCCAGCACATACACAGATACGCAGTATTTT
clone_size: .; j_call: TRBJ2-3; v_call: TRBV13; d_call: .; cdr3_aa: CASMNFKGDLADTQYF; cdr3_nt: TGTGCCAGCATGAACTTCAAAGGGGATCTCGCAGATACGCAGTATTTT
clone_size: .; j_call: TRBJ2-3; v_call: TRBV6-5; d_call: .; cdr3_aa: CATAGPGVDTQYF; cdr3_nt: TGTGCCACGGCGGGCCCCGGGGTCGATACGCAGTATTTT
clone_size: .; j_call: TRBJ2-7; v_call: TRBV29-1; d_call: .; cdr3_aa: CSVAGFGLSYEQYF; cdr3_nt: TGCAGCGTTGCTGGATTCGGGCTCTCCTACGAGCAGTACTTC
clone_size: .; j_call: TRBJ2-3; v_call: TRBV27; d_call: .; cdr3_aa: CASSPTRTDTQYF; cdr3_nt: TGTGCCAGCAGCCCGACTCGCACAGATACGCAGTATTTT
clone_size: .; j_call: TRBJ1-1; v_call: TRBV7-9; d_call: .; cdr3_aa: CASRSTGNTEAFF; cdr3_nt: TGTGCCAGCAGGTCCACAGGGAACACTGAAGCTTTCTTT
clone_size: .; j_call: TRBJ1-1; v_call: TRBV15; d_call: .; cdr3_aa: CATSRRQENTEAFF; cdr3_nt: TGTGCCACCAGCAGACGACAGGAAAACACTGAAGCTTTCTTT
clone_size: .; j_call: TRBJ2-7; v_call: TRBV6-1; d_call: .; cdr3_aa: CASSWRDEQYF; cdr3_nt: TGTGCCAGCAGTTGGCGGGACGAGCAGTACTTC
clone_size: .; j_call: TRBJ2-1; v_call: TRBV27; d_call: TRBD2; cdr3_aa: CASSLAPSSGRAYNEQFF; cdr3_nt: TGTGCCAGCAGTTTAGCCCCCTCTAGCGGGAGGGCCTACAATGAGCAGTTCTTC
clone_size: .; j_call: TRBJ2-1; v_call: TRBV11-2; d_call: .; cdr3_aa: CASSLEGNEQFF; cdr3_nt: TGTGCCAGCAGCTTAGAGGGTAATGAGCAGTTCTTC
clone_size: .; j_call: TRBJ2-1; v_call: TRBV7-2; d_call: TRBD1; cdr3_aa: CASSSDRGVLYNEQFF; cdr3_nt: TGTGCCAGCAGCAGCGACAGGGGAGTTCTCTACAATGAGCAGTTCTTC
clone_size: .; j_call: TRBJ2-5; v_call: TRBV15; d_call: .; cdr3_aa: CATSSAEDAETQYF; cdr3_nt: TGTGCCACCAGCTCAGCGGAGGACGCAGAGACCCAGTACTTC